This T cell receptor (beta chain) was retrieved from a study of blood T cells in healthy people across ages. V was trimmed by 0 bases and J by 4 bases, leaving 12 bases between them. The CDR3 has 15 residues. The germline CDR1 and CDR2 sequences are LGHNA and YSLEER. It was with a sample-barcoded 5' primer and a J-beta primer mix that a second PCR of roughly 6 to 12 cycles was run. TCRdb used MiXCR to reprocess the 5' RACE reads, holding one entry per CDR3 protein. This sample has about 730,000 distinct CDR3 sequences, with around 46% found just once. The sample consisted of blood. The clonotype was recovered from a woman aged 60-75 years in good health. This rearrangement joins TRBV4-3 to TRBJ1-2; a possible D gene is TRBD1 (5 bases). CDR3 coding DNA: TGCGCCAGCAGCCAAGAGATTTCGGGGGTCTATGGCTACACCTTC. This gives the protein CASSQEISGVYGYTF.